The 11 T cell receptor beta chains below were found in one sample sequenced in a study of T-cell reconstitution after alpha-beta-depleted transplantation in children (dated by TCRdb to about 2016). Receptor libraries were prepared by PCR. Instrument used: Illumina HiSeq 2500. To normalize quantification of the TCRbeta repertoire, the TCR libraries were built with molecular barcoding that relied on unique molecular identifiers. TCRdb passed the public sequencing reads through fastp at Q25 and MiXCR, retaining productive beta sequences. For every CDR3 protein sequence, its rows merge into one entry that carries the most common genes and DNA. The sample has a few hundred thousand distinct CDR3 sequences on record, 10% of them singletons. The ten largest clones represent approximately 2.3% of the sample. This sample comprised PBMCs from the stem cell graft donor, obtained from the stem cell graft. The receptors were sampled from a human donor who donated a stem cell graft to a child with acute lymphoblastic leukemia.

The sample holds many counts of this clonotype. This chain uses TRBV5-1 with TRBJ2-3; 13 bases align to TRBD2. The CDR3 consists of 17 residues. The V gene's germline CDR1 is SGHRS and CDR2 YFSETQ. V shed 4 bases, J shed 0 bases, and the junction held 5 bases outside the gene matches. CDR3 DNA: TGCGCCAGCAGCCCAGGACTAGCGGGAGTCAGCACAGATACGCAGTATTTT. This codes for CASSPGLAGVSTDTQYF.

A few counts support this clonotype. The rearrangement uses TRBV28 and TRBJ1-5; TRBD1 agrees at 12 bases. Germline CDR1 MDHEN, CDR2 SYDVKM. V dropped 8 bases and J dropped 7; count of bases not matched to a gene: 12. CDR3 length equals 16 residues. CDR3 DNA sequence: TGTGCCAGCGGTGAACCGGGACAGGGGGCCGGGCAGCCCCAGCATTTT. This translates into CASGEPGQGAGQPQHF.

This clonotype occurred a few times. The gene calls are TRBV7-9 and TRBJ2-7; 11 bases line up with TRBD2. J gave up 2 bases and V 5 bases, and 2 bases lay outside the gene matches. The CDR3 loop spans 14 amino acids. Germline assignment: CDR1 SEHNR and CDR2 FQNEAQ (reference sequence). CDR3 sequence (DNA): TGTGCCAGCAGCACTAGCGGGGGCCCCTACGAGCAGTACTTC. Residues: CASSTSGGPYEQYF.

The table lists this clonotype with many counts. The CDR3 protein is CASSQGLAVSYNEQFF. For the CDR3, the DNA is TGTGCCAGCAGCCAAGGACTAGCGGTTTCCTACAATGAGCAGTTCTTC. The V gene is TRBV4-2, the J gene TRBJ2-1, with 9 positions matching TRBD2. This CDR3 is built from 16 residues. After removal of 1 base from V and 1 base from J, the junction contained 2 bases not matched to a gene. Germline-derived CDR1 and CDR2 are LGHNA and YNFKEQ.

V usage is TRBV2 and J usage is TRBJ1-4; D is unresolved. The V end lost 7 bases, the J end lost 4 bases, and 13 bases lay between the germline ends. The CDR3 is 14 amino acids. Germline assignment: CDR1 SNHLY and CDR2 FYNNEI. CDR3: CASMWSKVNEKLFF. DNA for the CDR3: TGTGCCAGCATGTGGAGCAAGGTTAATGAAAAACTGTTTTTT.

In DNA, the CDR3 is TGTGCCAGCAGTGACCGGGACAGGGCTAATTCACCCCTCCACTTT. Protein sequence: CASSDRDRANSPLHF. This chain joins TRBV9 and TRBJ1-6, with TRBD1 matching over 9 bases. CDR1 is SGDLS, CDR2 YYNGEE, per germline. With V trimmed by 5 bases and J by 6 bases, 6 bases remained unmatched. CDR3 length: 15 residues.

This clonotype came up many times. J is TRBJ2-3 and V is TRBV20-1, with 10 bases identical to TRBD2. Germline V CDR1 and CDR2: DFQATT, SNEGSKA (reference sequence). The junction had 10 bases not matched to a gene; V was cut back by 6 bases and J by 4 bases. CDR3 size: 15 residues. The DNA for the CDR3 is TGCAGTGCCACTGGGCCTAGCGGGAGTGCAGATACGCAGTATTTT. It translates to CSATGPSGSADTQYF.

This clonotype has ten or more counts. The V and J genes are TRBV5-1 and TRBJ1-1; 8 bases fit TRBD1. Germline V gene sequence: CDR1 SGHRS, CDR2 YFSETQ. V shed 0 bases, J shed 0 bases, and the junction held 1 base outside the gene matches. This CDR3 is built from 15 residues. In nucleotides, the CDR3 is TGCGCCAGCAGCTTGGGGACAGGGATGAACACTGAAGCTTTCTTT. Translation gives CASSLGTGMNTEAFF.

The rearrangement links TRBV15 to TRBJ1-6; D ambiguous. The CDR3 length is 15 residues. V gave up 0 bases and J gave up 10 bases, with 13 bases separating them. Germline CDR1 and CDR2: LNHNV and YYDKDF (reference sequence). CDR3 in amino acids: CATSRDKGFGSPLHF. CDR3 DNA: TGTGCCACCAGCAGAGATAAGGGCTTTGGATCACCCCTCCACTTT.

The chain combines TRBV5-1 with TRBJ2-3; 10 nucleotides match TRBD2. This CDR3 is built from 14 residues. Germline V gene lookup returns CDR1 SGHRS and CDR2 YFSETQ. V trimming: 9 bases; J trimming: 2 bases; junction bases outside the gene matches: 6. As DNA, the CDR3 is TGCGCCACGTCCGGGACTAGCGTCACAGATACGCAGTATTTT. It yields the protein CATSGTSVTDTQYF.

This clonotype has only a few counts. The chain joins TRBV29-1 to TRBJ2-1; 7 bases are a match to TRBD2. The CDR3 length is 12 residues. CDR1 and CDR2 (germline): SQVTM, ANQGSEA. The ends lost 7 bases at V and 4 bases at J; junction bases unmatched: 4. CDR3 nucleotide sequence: TGCAGCGCCCAAGCGGGGTACAATGAGCAGTTCTTC. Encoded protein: CSAQAGYNEQFF.